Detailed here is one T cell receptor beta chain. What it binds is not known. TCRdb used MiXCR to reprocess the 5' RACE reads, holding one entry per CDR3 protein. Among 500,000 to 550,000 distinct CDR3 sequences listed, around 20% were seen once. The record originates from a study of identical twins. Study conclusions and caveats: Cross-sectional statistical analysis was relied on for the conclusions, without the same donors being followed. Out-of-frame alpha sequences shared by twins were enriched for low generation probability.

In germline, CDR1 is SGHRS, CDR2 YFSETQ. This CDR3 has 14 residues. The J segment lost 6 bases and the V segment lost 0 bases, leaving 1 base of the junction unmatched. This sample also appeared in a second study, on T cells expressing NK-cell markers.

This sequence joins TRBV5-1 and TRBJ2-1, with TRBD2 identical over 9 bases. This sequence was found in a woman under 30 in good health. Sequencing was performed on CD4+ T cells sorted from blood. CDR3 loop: CASSLGGRANEQFF. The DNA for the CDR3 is TGCGCCAGCAGCTTGGGCGGGAGGGCCAATGAGCAGTTCTTC.